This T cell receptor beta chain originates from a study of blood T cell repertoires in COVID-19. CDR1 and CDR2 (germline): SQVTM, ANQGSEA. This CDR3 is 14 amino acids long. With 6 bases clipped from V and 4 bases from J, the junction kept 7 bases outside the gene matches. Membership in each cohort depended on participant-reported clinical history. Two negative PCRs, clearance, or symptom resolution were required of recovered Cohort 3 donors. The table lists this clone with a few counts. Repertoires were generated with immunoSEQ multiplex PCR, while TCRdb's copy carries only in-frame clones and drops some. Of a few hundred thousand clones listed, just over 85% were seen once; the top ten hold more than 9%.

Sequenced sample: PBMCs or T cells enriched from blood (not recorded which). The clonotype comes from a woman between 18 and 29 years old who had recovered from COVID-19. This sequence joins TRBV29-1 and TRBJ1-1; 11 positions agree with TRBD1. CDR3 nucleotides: TGCAGCGTCGCCGCCGGGACAGGGGGCACTGAAGCTTTCTTT. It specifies CSVAAGTGGTEAFF.